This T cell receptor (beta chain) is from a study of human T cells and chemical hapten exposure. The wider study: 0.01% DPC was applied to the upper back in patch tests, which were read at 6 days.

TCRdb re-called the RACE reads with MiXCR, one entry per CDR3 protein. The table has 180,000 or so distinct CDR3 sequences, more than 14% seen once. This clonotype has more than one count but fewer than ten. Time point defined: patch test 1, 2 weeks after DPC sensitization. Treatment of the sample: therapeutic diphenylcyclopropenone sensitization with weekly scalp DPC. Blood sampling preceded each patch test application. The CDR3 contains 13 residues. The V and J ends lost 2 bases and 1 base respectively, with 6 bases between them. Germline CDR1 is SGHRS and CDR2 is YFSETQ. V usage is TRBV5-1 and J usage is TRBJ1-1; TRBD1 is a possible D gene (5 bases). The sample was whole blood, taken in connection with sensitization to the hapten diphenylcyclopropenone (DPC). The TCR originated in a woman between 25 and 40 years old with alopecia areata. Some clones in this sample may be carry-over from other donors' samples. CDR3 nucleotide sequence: TGCGCCAGCAGCTTCGGACAGAACACTGAAGCTTTCTTT. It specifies CASSFGQNTEAFF.